The subject of this entry is one T cell receptor beta chain. The sample comes from a study of OX40 agonist ivuxolimab in advanced cancers. Samples of blood were obtained at baseline, on cycle 4 day 1, and on cycle 7 day 1. TCRdb keeps only in-frame clones here, not all; method: immunoSEQ multiplex PCR. The sample carries roughly 49,000 clones, about 90% recorded once. The CDR3 sequence is 15 residues long. Germline V gives CDR1 MDHEN, CDR2 SYDVKM. Between the trimmed V and J ends, which lost 6 bases and 4 bases, there was a span of 16 bases. The J gene is TRBJ1-3, the V gene TRBV28; D remains ambiguous. The sequences come from CD4+ or CD8+ T cells sorted from blood, collected in a trial of the OX40 agonist ivuxolimab. This receptor was taken from an adult with an advanced solid tumor such as melanoma, head and neck, liver or kidney cancer. The CDR3 sequence: CASSPVGLAGNTIYF. Written as DNA, the CDR3 is TGTGCCAGCAGCCCCGTGGGGTTAGCAGGAAACACCATATATTTT.